The 10 T cell receptor beta chains presented below share a single source sample, sequenced in a study of T cell repertoires in cytomegalovirus infection. TCRdb re-analysed the reads in MiXCR, keeping a single row per CDR3 protein. The data show around 170,000 distinct CDR3 sequences, under 20% seen once. Sequences were obtained from CD8+ T cells from PBMCs. All receptors derive from a human donor in good health (CMV status not recorded). Some clones in this sample may be carry-over from other donors' samples.

The chain recombines TRBV2 with TRBJ1-2; D perhaps matches TRBD1 (6 bases). Germline V lookup: CDR1 SNHLY, CDR2 FYNNEI. CDR3 size: 16 residues. V was shortened by 5 bases and J by 3 bases, with 19 bases between the two germline ends. CDR3 amino acids: CASSLRTVPSHYGYTF. The CDR3 DNA reads TGTGCCAGCAGTCTCCGGACAGTCCCGTCTCACTATGGCTACACCTTC.

The V gene is TRBV28, the J gene TRBJ2-5; possible D gene TRBD2, 5 bases. This CDR3 spans 13 amino acids. Germline V gives CDR1 MDHEN, CDR2 SYDVKM. V gave up 4 bases and J gave up 5 bases, with 11 bases separating them. The CDR3, as DNA: TGTGCCAGCAGTTCCCCGGGAACGGAGACCCAGTACTTC. Translating gives CASSSPGTETQYF.

About this clonotype: In this CDR3 the conserved last residue, phenylalanine or tryptophan, is missing, so a read error is likely. The genes are TRBV7-6 and TRBJ2-1, with 12 nucleotides matching TRBD2. This CDR3 spans 15 amino acids. V was clipped by 3 bases and J by 7 bases; unmatched bases: 4. Germline CDR1 SGHVS, CDR2 FNYEAQ. The CDR3 sequence: CASSLRTSGVNEQFL. CDR3 DNA sequence: TGTGCCAGCAGCTTGCGGACTAGCGGGGTAAATGAGCAGTTCTTG.

There are a few counts of this clonotype. This chain links TRBV6-2 or TRBV6-3 with TRBJ2-7; D gene ambiguous. This CDR3 is built from 15 residues. V was clipped by 2 bases and J by 4 bases, with 15 bases between them. The germline V gene encodes CDR1 MNHEY and CDR2 SVGEGT. The CDR3 DNA is TGTGCCAGCAGTTACGAGGCCAGTCCCTCATACGAGCAGTACTTC. It codes for CASSYEASPSYEQYF.

This clonotype was counted only a few times. V and J are TRBV7-3 and TRBJ2-1; TRBD2 agrees at 10 bases. V shed 5 bases and J 7 bases; nucleotides not matched to a gene: 8. The CDR3 contains 15 residues. Germline V CDR1 and CDR2: SGHTA, FQGTGA. The CDR3 loop is CASSPSGSVENEQFF. CDR3 sequence (DNA): TGTGCCAGCAGCCCTAGCGGGAGTGTCGAGAATGAGCAGTTCTTC. Supplemented by reference TRBV7-3 and TRBJ2-1, the full variable domain reads GAGVSQTPSNKVTEKGKYVELRCDPISGHTALYWYRQSLGQGPEFLIYFQGTGAADDSGLPNDRFFAVRPEGSVSTLKIQRTERGDSAVYLCASSPSGSVENEQFFGPGTRLTVL.

This clonotype has more than one count but fewer than ten. The V call is TRBV7-2, the J call TRBJ2-7, with 9 bases fitting TRBD2. This CDR3 comprises 20 residues. Germline V gene lookup returns CDR1 SGHTA and CDR2 FQGNSA. V shed 3 bases and J 0 bases; nucleotides not matched to a gene: 18. The CDR3 coding sequence is TGTGCCAGCAGCTTGAATGTTAGGCTAGCGGGGATGGGAAGCTCCTACGAGCAGTACTTC. This codes for CASSLNVRLAGMGSSYEQYF.

This chain connects TRBV28 to TRBJ2-7; D might be TRBD2 (5 bases). This CDR3 is 15 amino acids long. V was pared by 3 bases and J by 5 bases, with 17 bases between. From germline, CDR1 is MDHEN and CDR2 SYDVKM. The DNA of the CDR3 is TGTGCCAGCAGTTTCGTGAGGGAGAATTCCGACGAGCAGTACTTC. Its protein is CASSFVRENSDEQYF. The complete variable domain, with remaining parts taken from reference TRBV28 and TRBJ2-7, reads DVKVTQSSRYLVKRTGEKVFLECVQDMDHENMFWYRQDPGLGLRLIYFSYDVKMKEKGDIPEGYSVSREKKERFSLILESASTNQTSMYLCASSFVRENSDEQYFGPGTRLTVT.

There are a few counts of this clonotype. The CDR3 loop is CASSFGQGHTEAFF. The DNA of the CDR3 is TGTGCCAGCAGCTTCGGACAGGGTCACACTGAAGCTTTCTTT. The chain uses TRBV12-3 or TRBV12-4 and TRBJ1-1; TRBD1 matches at 8 bases. Trimming took 6 bases from V and 3 from J; bases not matched to a gene: 6. CDR3 length: 14 residues.

This clonotype was counted between two and nine times. The chain couples TRBV7-8 to TRBJ2-1; 7 nucleotides agree with TRBD2. Looked up from germline, CDR1 is SGHVS and CDR2 is FQNEAQ. This CDR3 comprises 16 residues. The J segment lost 3 bases and the V segment lost 1 base, leaving 6 bases of the junction unmatched. The CDR3 bases are TGTGCCAGCAGCTTAGGGGGGGGACCCCGCTACAATGAGCAGTTCTTC. Its translation: CASSLGGGPRYNEQFF.

The gene calls are TRBV27 and TRBJ1-2, with D tentatively TRBD1 (5 bases). V was clipped by 6 bases and J by 5 bases, with 16 bases between them. There are 14 residues in the CDR3. Germline loops: CDR1 MNHEY, CDR2 SMNVEV (reference sequence). The CDR3 DNA sequence: TGTGCCAGCAGGAAAACCGGGACGGAGTATGGCTACACCTTC. This sequence encodes CASRKTGTEYGYTF.